Included here is one T cell receptor (beta chain) sequence, with context. What it binds is unknown. This record comes from a study of T cell repertoires in cytomegalovirus infection. Study-wide background: Public TCR beta signatures indicated both CMV infection and matching HLA type.

V trimming: 6 bases; J trimming: 5 bases; junction bases outside the gene matches: 7. CDR3 length: 13 amino acids. TCRdb reanalysed the reads using MiXCR and keeps one entry per CDR3 protein. The sample has about 340,000 distinct CDR3 sequences; roughly 29% are singletons. The genes are TRBV12-3 or TRBV12-4 and TRBJ2-7; 7 bases fit TRBD1. This TCR came from a human donor in good health (CMV status not recorded). Some clones in this sample may be carry-over from other donors' samples. The sample consisted of cultured PBMCs, taken from culture after CMV antigen stimulation. The CDR3 DNA follows: TGTGCCAGCAGAACAGGGGTTGAAGACGAGCAGTACTTC. Encoded protein: CASRTGVEDEQYF.